These 2 T cell receptor beta chains originate from one sample sequenced in a study of human T cells and chemical hapten exposure. Time point described: patch test 2, 6 weeks after DPC sensitization. Documented treatment: therapeutic diphenylcyclopropenone sensitization with weekly scalp DPC. TCRdb ran MiXCR on the RACE reads and lists one entry per CDR3 protein. The sample has more than 90,000 distinct CDR3 sequences; 10% to 12% are singletons. The material sequenced was whole blood, taken in connection with sensitization to the hapten diphenylcyclopropenone (DPC). Receptors were obtained from a woman between 35 and 50 years old with alopecia areata. Some clones in this sample may be carry-over from other donors' samples.

This clonotype was seen more than once but under ten times. This chain links TRBV2 with TRBJ2-1; a weak D match, TRBD2 (6 bases). Germline V CDR1 and CDR2: SNHLY, FYNNEI. This CDR3 has 13 residues. Trimming took off 8 bases at V and 4 bases at J, with 12 bases between the two ends. The CDR3, as DNA: TGTGCCAGCTTCGGGACTCCATACAATGAGCAGTTCTTC. This encodes CASFGTPYNEQFF.

As concerns this clonotype: It may be a read error: a sequence one base away is much more abundant. The chain uses TRBV2 and TRBJ1-1; 9 nucleotides match TRBD1. Germline V CDR1 and CDR2: SNHLY, FYNNEI. This CDR3 has 15 amino acids. Trimming at V came to 5 bases and at J to 2 bases, leaving 6 bases not matched to a gene. DNA for the CDR3: TGTGCCAGCAGTTCAAGGACAGGGGCCAACACTGAAGCTTTCTTT. It codes for CASSSRTGANTEAFF.